A single sample is the source of the 3 T cell receptor beta chains below, sequenced in a study of neurological immune-mediated disorders. Time point indicated: longitudinal time-point 2. TCRdb independently ran MiXCR on the 5' RACE reads; one entry per CDR3 protein. The table includes some 80,000 distinct CDR3 sequences, around 6% detected once. The sequenced sample was PBMCs. These TCRs come from a woman aged 60-75 years with multiple sclerosis.

There are many counts of this clonotype. The chain employs TRBV5-1 and TRBJ2-1; TRBD2 matches at 9 bases. J lost 10 bases, V lost 4 bases, and 9 bases had no gene match. This CDR3 has 14 amino acids. Per the germline V gene, CDR1 is SGHRS and CDR2 is YFSETQ. CDR3 nucleotides: TGCGCCAGCAGCCCGGAGGGGACTAGCAGGGAGCAGTTCTTC. It codes for CASSPEGTSREQFF.

This clonotype turned up a few times. This sequence joins TRBV12-3 or TRBV12-4 and TRBJ1-2; TRBD1 matches 8 bases. After removal of 6 bases from V and 4 bases from J, the junction contained 10 bases not matched to a gene. The CDR3 totals 15 residues. This CDR3 reads CASSPPGQAVYGYTF. In DNA form, the CDR3 reads TGTGCCAGCAGCCCCCCGGGACAGGCGGTCTATGGCTACACCTTC.

At least ten counts were recorded for this clonotype. The V gene is TRBV6-6, the J gene TRBJ1-3, with TRBD1 identical over 8 bases. Germline values: CDR1 MNHNY, CDR2 SVGAGI (reference sequence). CDR3 length equals 16 residues. V gave up 0 bases and J gave up 3 bases; unmatched junction bases: 4. CDR3 region: CASSYSTGGRGNTIYF. The CDR3, as DNA: TGTGCCAGCAGTTACTCAACAGGGGGACGTGGAAACACCATATATTTT.